The present TCR beta chain was sequenced within a study of beta chain features in type 1 diabetes. Sequencing targeted expressed TCRB transcripts, as all isolated RNA had been reverse transcribed. Assay used: immunoSEQ multiplex PCR; TCRdb lists only in-frame clones, some missing. The sample shows some 150,000 clones, 6.5% to 8.5% of them seen only once. Trimming stripped 1 base from V and 4 bases from J, with 20 bases between. The germline CDR1 and CDR2 sequences are LNHNV and YYDKDF (reference sequence). The CDR3 is made up of 18 amino acids. This clone was seen more than once but under ten times. The chain couples TRBV15 to TRBJ2-1; D may be TRBD2 (6 bases). The specimen sequenced was central memory CD4+ T cells from blood. This TCR came from a woman aged 25-40 years in good health. For the CDR3, the DNA is TGTGCCACCAGCAGAGCACCTCTGGCGGGGACTTCATACAATGAGCAGTTCTTC. Translated: CATSRAPLAGTSYNEQFF.